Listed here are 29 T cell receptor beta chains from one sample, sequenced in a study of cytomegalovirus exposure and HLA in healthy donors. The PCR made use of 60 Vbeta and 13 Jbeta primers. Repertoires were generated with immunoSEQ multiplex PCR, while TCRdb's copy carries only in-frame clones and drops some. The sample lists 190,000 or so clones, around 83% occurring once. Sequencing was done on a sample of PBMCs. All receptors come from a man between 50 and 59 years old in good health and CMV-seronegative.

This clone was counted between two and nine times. This CDR3 is CSASRGAEAFF. Here the CDR3 DNA reads TGCAGTGCTAGCCGGGGGGCTGAAGCTTTCTTT. The rearrangement joins TRBV20-1 to TRBJ1-1, with D perhaps TRBD1 (5 bases). V lost 3 bases to trimming and J lost 6 bases, with 8 bases between them. Germline values: CDR1 DFQATT, CDR2 SNEGSKA (reference sequence). This CDR3 has 11 amino acids.

The chain's CDR3 is CASSDSPSGRTNEQFF. The CDR3 coding sequence is TGTGCCAGCAGTGACTCTCCTAGCGGGAGGACGAATGAGCAGTTCTTC. The chain is built from TRBV6-4 and TRBJ2-1, with 11 bases lining up with TRBD2. Trimming at V came to 0 bases and at J to 7 bases, leaving 5 bases not matched to a gene. The CDR3 is 16 residues long. Germline V gene data show CDR1 as MRHNA and CDR2 as SNTAGT.

In nucleotides, the CDR3 is TGTGCCAGCAGTGCTCGGGAGACCCAGTACTTC. Its protein product is CASSARETQYF. The J gene is TRBJ2-5, the V gene TRBV2; D uncertain. The CDR3 extends over 11 amino acids. V was trimmed by 4 bases and J by 5 bases, leaving 5 bases between them. Germline CDR1 reads SNHLY; CDR2 reads FYNNEI.

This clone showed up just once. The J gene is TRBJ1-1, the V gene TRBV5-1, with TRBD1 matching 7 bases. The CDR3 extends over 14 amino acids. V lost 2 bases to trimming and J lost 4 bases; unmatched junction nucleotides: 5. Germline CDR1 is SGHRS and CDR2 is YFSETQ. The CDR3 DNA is TGCGCCAGCAGCTTTGGTCCAGGGGGCACTGAAGCTTTCTTT. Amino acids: CASSFGPGGTEAFF.

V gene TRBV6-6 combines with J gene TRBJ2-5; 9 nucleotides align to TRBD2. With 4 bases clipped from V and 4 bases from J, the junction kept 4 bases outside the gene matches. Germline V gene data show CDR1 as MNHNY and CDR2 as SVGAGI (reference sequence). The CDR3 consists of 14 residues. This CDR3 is CASSSRLAAETQYF. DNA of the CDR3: TGTGCCAGCAGTTCCAGACTAGCGGCAGAGACCCAGTACTTC.

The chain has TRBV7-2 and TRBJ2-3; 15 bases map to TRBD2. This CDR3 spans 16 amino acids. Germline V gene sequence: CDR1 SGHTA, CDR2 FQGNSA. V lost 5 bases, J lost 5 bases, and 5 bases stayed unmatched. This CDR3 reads CASSAGLAGGQDTQYF. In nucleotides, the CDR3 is TGTGCCAGCAGCGCGGGACTAGCGGGAGGACAAGATACGCAGTATTTT.

The CDR3 DNA sequence: TGCGCCAGCAGCCGACGGACTAGCGGGGGCGAGTTTTACAATGAGCAGTTCTTC. This gives the protein CASSRRTSGGEFYNEQFF. This chain uses TRBV4-3 with TRBJ2-1, with TRBD2 matching over 13 bases. Trimming at V came to 4 bases and at J to 4 bases, leaving 10 bases not matched to a gene. This CDR3 is built from 18 residues. From germline, CDR1 is LGHNA and CDR2 YSLEER.

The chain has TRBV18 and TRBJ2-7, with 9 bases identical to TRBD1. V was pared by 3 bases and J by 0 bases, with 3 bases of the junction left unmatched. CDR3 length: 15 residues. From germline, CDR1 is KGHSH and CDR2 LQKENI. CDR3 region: CASSPATGGSYEQYF. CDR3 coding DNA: TGTGCCAGCTCACCCGCGACAGGGGGCTCCTACGAGCAGTACTTC.

Here the CDR3 reads CASSLTRAANNEQFF. The CDR3 nucleotides are TGTGCCAGCAGCTTAACGCGGGCCGCCAACAATGAGCAGTTCTTC. J is TRBJ2-1 and V is TRBV7-3; TRBD2 might be the D (5 bases). The V end was cut by 0 bases, the J end by 5 bases, with 11 bases between. Germline CDR1 and CDR2: SGHTA and FQGTGA. This CDR3 has 15 amino acids. The full variable domain, with the rest looked up from reference TRBV7-3 and TRBJ2-1, is GAGVSQTPSNKVTEKGKYVELRCDPISGHTALYWYRQSLGQGPEFLIYFQGTGAADDSGLPNDRFFAVRPEGSVSTLKIQRTERGDSAVYLCASSLTRAANNEQFFGPGTRLTVL.

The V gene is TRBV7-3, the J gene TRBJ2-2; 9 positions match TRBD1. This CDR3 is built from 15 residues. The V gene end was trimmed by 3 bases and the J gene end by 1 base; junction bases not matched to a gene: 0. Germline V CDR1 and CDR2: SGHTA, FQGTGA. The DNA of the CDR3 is TGTGCCAGCAGCTTGGACAGGGGGAACACCGGGGAGCTGTTTTTT. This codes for CASSLDRGNTGELFF.

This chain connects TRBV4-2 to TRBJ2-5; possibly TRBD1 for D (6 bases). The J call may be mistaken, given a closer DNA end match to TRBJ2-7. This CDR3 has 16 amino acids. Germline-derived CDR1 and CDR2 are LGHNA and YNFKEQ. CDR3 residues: CASSQEGAGITYEQYF. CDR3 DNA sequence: TGTGCCAGCAGCCAAGAGGGGGCAGGGATAACATACGAGCAGTACTTC.

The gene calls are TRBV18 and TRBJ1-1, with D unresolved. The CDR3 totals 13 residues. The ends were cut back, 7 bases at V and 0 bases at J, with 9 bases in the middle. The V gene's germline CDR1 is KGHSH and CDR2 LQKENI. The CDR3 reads CASCLSVNTEAFF. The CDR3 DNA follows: TGTGCCAGCTGCCTAAGCGTGAACACTGAAGCTTTCTTT.

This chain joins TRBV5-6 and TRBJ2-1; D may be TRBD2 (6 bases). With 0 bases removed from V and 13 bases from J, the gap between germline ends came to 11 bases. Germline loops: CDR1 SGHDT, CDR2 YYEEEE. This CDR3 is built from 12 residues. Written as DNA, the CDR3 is TGTGCCAGCAGCTTGGACGGGAGACGCCAGTTCTTC. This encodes CASSLDGRRQFF. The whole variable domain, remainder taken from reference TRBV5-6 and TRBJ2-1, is DAGVTQSPTHLIKTRGQQVTLRCSPKSGHDTVSWYQQALGQGPQFIFQYYEEEERQRGNFPDRFSGHQFPNYSSELNVNALLLGDSALYLCASSLDGRRQFFGPGTRLTVL.

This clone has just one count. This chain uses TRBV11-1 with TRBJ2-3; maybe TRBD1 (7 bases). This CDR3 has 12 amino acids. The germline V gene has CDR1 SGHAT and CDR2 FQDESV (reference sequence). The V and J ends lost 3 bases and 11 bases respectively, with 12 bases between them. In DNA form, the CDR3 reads TGTGCCAGCAGCTTTTCAGGGGGGAGGCAGTATTTT. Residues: CASSFSGGRQYF. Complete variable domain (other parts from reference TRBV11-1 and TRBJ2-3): EAEVAQSPRYKITEKSQAVAFWCDPISGHATLYWYRQILGQGPELLVQFQDESVVDDSQLPKDRFSAERLKGVDSTLKIQPAELGDSAMYLCASSFSGGRQYFGPGTRLTVL.

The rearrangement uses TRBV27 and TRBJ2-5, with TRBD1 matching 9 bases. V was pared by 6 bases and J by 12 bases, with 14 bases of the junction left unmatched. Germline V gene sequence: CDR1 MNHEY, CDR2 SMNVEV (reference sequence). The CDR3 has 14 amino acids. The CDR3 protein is CASSSAITGGEEYF. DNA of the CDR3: TGTGCCAGCAGCTCAGCTATTACAGGGGGCGAAGAGTACTTC.

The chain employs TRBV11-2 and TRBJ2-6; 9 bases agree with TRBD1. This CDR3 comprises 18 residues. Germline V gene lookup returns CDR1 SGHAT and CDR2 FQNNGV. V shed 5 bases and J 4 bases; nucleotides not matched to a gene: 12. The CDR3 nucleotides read TGTGCCAGCAGCCCCTTGGGGACAGGGACTTCCGGGGCCAACGTCCTGACTTTC. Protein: CASSPLGTGTSGANVLTF.

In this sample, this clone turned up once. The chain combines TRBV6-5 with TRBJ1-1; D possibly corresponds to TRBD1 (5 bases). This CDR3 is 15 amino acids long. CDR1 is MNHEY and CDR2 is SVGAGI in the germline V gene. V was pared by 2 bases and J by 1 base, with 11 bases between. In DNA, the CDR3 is TGTGCCAGCAGTTACCCGAGTACAGGGAACACTGAAGCTTTCTTT. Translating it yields CASSYPSTGNTEAFF.

The CDR3 coding sequence is TGCGCCAGCAGCTTGGAGCGGGGGAACACCGGGGAGCTGTTTTTT. Its translation is CASSLERGNTGELFF. The chain has TRBV5-1 and TRBJ2-2; 7 nucleotides match TRBD2. The V and J ends lost 0 bases and 1 base, in that order; junction bases with no gene match: 0. Germline loops: CDR1 SGHRS, CDR2 YFSETQ. The CDR3 has 15 amino acids.

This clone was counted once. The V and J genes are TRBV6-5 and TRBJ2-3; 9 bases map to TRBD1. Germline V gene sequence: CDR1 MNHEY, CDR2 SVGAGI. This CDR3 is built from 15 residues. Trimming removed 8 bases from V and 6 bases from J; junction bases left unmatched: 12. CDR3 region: CASGDNYRGQDTQYF. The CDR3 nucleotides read TGTGCCAGCGGGGATAATTACAGGGGGCAGGATACGCAGTATTTT.

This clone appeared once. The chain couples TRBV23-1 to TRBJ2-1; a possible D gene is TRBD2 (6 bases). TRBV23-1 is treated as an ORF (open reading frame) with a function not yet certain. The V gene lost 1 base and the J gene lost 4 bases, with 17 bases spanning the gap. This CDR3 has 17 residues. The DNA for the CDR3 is TGCGCCAGCAGTCAATACGGCGGGTGGGGACTTTACAATGAGCAGTTCTTC. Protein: CASSQYGGWGLYNEQFF.

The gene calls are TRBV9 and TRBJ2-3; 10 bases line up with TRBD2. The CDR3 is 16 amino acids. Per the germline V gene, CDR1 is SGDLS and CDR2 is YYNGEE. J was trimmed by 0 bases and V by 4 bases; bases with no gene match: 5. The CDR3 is CASSRLLAGSTDTQYF. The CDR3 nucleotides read TGTGCCAGCAGCCGACTACTAGCGGGGAGCACAGATACGCAGTATTTT.

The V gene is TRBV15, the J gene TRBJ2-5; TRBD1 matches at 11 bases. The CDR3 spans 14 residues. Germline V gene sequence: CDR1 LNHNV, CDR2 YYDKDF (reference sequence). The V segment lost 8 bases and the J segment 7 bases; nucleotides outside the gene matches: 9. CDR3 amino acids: CATSQGQGVVTQYF. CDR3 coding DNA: TGTGCCACCTCCCAGGGACAGGGGGTTGTGACCCAGTACTTC.

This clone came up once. The CDR3 here is CASSSSARVSTDTQYF. CDR3 DNA sequence: TGTGCCAGCAGCTCGTCGGCGAGGGTTAGCACAGATACGCAGTATTTT. The chain combines TRBV11-2 with TRBJ2-3, with D maybe TRBD2 (5 bases). The germline V gene encodes CDR1 SGHAT and CDR2 FQNNGV. V gave up 4 bases and J gave up 0 bases, with 14 bases separating them. The CDR3 consists of 16 residues.

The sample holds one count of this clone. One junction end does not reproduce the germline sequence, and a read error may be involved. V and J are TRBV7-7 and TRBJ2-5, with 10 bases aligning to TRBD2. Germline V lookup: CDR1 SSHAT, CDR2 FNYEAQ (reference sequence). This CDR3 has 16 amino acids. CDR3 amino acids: CASSSRPAGGQETQYF. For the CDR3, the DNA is TGTGCTAGCAGCTCCCGCCCAGCGGGAGGGCAAGAGACCCAGTACTTC.

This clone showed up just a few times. CDR3 in amino acids: CASSLDGTGLYEQYF. CDR3 DNA: TGCGCCAGCAGCTTGGATGGGACAGGGCTTTACGAGCAGTACTTC. The rearrangement links TRBV5-1 to TRBJ2-7; 9 bases align to TRBD1. The germline V gene has CDR1 SGHRS and CDR2 YFSETQ. After removal of 0 bases from V and 4 bases from J, the junction contained 5 bases not matched to a gene. The CDR3 is 15 residues long.

CDR3 nucleotides: TGTGCCAGCAGCGGTCGGGACAACCAAGAGACCCAGTACTTC. Its translation: CASSGRDNQETQYF. The rearrangement joins TRBV5-4 to TRBJ2-5; a possible D gene is TRBD1 (6 bases). The germline gives CDR1 SGHNT, CDR2 YYREEE (reference sequence). The CDR3 extends over 14 amino acids. V lost 4 bases, J lost 0 bases, and 10 bases lay in between. Drawing the rest from reference TRBV5-4 and TRBJ2-5, the complete variable domain is ETGVTQSPTHLIKTRGQQVTLRCSSQSGHNTVSWYQQALGQGPQFIFQYYREEENGRGNFPPRFSGLQFPNYSSELNVNALELDDSALYLCASSGRDNQETQYFGPGTRLLVL.

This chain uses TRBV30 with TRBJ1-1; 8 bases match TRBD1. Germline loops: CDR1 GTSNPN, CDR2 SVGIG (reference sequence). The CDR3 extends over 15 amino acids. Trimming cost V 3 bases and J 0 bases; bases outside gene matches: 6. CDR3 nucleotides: TGTGCCTGGAGCTGGACAGGGTCCGTGAACACTGAAGCTTTCTTT. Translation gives CAWSWTGSVNTEAFF.

For the CDR3, the DNA is TGTGCCAGCAGTTCCCAGGGGACTTCGGGGGGTAATTCACCCCTCCACTTT. It specifies CASSSQGTSGGNSPLHF. The gene calls are TRBV28 and TRBJ1-6, with D perhaps TRBD1 (6 bases). The CDR3 covers 17 residues. Trimming pared 4 bases from V and 6 bases from J, leaving 19 bases between. From germline, CDR1 is MDHEN and CDR2 SYDVKM.

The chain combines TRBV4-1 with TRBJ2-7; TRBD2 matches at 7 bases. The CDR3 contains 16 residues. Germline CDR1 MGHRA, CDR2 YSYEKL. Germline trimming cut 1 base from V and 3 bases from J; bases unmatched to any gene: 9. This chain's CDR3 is CASSQGRLADRYEQYF. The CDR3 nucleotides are TGCGCCAGCAGCCAAGGAAGGCTAGCGGACCGCTACGAGCAGTACTTC.